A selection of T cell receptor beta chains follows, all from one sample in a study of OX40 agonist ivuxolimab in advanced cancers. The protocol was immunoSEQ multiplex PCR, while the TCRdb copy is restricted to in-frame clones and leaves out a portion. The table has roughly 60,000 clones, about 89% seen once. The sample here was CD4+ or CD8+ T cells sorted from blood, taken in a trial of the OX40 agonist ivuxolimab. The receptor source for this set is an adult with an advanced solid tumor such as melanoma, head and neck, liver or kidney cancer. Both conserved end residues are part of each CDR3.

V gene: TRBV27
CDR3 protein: CASSLLATSGRSEQFF

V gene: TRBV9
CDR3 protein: CASSGLAGSYNEQFF

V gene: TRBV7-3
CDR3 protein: CASSLTGSGRAETQYF

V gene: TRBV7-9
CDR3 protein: CASSSGMHEQYF

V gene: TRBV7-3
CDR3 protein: CASSLTREGWNEQFF

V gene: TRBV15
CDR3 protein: CATSRDRQGLGEQYF

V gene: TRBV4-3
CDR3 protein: CASSQAIRAPYEQYF

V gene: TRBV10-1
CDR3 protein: CASRTSTVDYGYTF

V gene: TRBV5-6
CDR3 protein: CASSLGIGQGAFRETEAFF

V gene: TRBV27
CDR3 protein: CASSYRGTALDTQYF

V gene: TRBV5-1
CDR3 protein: CASSLQNTQYF

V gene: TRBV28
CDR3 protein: CASSFEGPRGYTF

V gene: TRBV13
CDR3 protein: CASSSRTGGNEKLFF

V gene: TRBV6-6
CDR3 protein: CASSYNRAGEQYF

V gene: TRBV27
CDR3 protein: CASSYRQGAKNIQYF

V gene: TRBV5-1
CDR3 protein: CASRPTPSGRAGELFF

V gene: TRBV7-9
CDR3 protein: CASSHWGAANTGELFF

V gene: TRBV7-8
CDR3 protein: CASSLLGRSYEQYF

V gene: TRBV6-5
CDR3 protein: CASSYRASGVDTQYF

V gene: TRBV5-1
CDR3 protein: CASSLAGLGTDTQYF

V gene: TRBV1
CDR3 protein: CTSSLGPKYNEQFF

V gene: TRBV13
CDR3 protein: CASSLGYSGRWYNEQFF

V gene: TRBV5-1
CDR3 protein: CASSYSRDPTYNEQFF

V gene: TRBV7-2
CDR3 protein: CASSLRQSSSTDTQYF

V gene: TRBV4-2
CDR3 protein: CASSQGSSGSGTDTQYF

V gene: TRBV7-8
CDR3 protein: CASSLTPRTRGNEQFF

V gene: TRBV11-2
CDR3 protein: CASSPTGASGSADTQYF

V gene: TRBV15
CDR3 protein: CATSREGTGGNEKLFF

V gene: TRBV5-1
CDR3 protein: CASSFRENTGELFF

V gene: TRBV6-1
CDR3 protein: CASRTDSGNTIYF

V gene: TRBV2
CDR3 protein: CASTTSLDGTQYF

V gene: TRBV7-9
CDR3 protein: CASSPIGTVMGPDTQYF